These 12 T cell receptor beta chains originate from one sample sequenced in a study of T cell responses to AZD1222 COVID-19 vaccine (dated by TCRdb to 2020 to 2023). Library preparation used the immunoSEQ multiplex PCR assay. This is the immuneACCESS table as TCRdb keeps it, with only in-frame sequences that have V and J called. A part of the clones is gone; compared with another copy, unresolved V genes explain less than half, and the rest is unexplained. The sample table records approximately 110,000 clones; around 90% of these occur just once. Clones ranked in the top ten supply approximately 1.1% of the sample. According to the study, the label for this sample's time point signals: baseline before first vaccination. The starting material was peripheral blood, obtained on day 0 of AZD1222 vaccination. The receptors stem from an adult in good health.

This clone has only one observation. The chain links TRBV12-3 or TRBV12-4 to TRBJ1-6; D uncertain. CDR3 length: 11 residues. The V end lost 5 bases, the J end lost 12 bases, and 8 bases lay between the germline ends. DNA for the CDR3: TGTGCCAGCAGTCTGGAAGGACCCCTCCACTTT. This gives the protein CASSLEGPLHF.

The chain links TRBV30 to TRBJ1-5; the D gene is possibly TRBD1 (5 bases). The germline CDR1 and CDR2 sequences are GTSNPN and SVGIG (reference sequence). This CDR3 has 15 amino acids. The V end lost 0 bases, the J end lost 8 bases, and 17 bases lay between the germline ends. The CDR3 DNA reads TGTGCCTGGAGTGTTGGGGACTTATTAGGGGAGCCCCAGCATTTT. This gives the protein CAWSVGDLLGEPQHF.

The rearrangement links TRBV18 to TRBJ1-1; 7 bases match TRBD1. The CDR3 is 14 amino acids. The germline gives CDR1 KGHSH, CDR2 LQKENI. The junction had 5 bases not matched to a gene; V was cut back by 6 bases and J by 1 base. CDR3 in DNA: TGTGCCAGCTCTCCGGGACAGTCGAACACTGAAGCTTTCTTT. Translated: CASSPGQSNTEAFF.

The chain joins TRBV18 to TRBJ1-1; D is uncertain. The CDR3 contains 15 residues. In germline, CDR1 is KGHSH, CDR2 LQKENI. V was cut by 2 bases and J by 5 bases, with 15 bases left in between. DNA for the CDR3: TGTGCCAGCTCACCATACTTTCGAAAGGGTACTGAAGCTTTCTTT. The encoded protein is CASSPYFRKGTEAFF.

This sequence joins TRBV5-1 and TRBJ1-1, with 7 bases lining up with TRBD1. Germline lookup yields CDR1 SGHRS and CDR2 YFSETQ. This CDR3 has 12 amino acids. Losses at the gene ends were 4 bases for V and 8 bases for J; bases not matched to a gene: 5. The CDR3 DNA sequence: TGCGCCAGCAGCGTTGGGACAGCAGAAGCTTTCTTT. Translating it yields CASSVGTAEAFF.

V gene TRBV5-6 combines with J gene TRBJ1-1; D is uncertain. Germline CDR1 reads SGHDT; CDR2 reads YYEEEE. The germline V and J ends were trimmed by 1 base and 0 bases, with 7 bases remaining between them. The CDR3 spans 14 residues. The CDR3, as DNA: TGTGCCAGCAGCTTGCGGGTCGTGAACACTGAAGCTTTCTTT. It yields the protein CASSLRVVNTEAFF.

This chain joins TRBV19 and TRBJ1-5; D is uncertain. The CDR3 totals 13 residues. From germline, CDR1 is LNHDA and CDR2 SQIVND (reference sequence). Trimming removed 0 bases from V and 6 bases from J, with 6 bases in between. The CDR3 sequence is CASSIEERQPQHF. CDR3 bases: TGTGCCAGTAGTATAGAGGAGCGTCAGCCCCAGCATTTT. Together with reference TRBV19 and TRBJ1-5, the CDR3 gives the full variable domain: DGGITQSPKYLFRKEGQNVTLSCEQNLNHDAMYWYRQDPGQGLRLIYYSQIVNDFQKGDIAEGYSVSREKKESFPLTVTSAQKNPTAFYLCASSIEERQPQHFGDGTRLSIL.

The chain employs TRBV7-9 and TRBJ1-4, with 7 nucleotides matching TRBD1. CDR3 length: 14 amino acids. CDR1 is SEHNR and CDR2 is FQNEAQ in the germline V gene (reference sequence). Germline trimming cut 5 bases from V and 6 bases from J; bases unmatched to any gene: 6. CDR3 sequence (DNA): TGTGCCAGCAGCCCGTGGCAGGGGGATGAAAAACTGTTTTTT. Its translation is CASSPWQGDEKLFF.

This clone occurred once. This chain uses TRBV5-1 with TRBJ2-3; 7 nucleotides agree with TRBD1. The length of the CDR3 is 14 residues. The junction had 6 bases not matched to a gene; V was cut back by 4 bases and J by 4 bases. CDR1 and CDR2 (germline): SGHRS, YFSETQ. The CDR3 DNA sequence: TGCGCCAGCAGCCACAGGGGCCCGGCAGATACGCAGTATTTT. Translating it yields CASSHRGPADTQYF.

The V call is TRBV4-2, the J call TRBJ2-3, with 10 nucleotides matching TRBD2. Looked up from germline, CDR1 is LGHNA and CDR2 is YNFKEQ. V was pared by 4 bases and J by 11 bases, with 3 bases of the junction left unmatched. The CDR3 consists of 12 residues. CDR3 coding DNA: TGTGCCAGCAGCCCGGGACTAGCGAGGCAGTATTTT. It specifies CASSPGLARQYF.

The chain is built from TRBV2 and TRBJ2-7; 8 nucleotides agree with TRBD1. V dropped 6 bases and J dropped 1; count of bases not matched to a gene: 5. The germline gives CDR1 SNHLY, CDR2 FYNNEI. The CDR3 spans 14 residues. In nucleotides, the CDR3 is TGTGCCAGCAGGGACAGGGCGAGTTCCTACGAGCAGTACTTC. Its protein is CASRDRASSYEQYF.

The CDR3 nucleotides are TGCGCCAGCGCGACAGGGATGAATCAGCCCCAGCATTTT. It specifies CASATGMNQPQHF. The genes are TRBV5-1 and TRBJ1-5; 7 positions agree with TRBD1. V lost 7 bases and J lost 4; bases outside the gene matches: 5. This CDR3 is built from 13 residues. Germline V gives CDR1 SGHRS, CDR2 YFSETQ.